What follows describes a single T cell receptor (beta chain). The sample comes from a study of technical replicates of blood from four donors. The CDR3 covers 16 residues. The ends lost 2 bases at V and 2 bases at J; junction bases unmatched: 4. Germline V CDR1 and CDR2: SGHTA, FQGNSA. Repertoires were generated with immunoSEQ multiplex PCR, while TCRdb's copy carries only in-frame clones and drops some. Altogether under 75,000 clones are present, roughly 94% being singletons, with the ten largest covering about 0.4%. This rearrangement joins TRBV7-2 to TRBJ1-5; 9 bases match TRBD1. The TCR originated in a human donor in good health. Sample: T cells isolated from PBMCs. CDR3: CASSLTGGIGNQPQHF. In DNA form, the CDR3 reads TGTGCCAGCAGCTTAACAGGGGGCATTGGCAATCAGCCCCAGCATTTT.